Shown below are 16 T cell receptor beta chains from a single sample sequenced in a study of blood T cell repertoires in COVID-19. Clones were sequenced by immunoSEQ multiplex PCR, and TCRdb holds only the in-frame ones, with some missing. This sample has around 270,000 clones; about 88% occur once, and the top ten carry 4%. Sequenced sample: peripheral blood. These TCRs come from a man aged 60 to 75 who had recovered from COVID-19.

The chain's CDR3 is CAVFGDRGVYGYTF. CDR3 DNA sequence: TGTGCCGTGTTCGGGGACAGGGGTGTCTATGGCTACACCTTC. The V and J genes are TRBV10-3 and TRBJ1-2; 10 nucleotides line up with TRBD1. CDR1 and CDR2 (germline): ENHRY, SYGVKD. The CDR3 consists of 14 residues. The V segment lost 11 bases and the J segment 4 bases; nucleotides outside the gene matches: 10.

The genes are TRBV6-5 and TRBJ1-1, with a possible D match to TRBD1 (6 bases). Trimming cost V 6 bases and J 3 bases, with 14 bases left between them. CDR1 and CDR2 from the germline V gene are MNHEY and SVGAGI. CDR3 length: 14 amino acids. DNA for the CDR3: TGTGCCAGCAGGGCAAGGGCAGGGGACACTGAAGCTTTCTTT. It specifies CASRARAGDTEAFF.

J is TRBJ1-1 and V is TRBV28; 11 bases match TRBD1. Germline trimming cut 2 bases from V and 5 bases from J; bases unmatched to any gene: 10. CDR3 length: 17 residues. Germline values: CDR1 MDHEN, CDR2 SYDVKM. CDR3 in amino acids: CASSLMGQGVFRTEAFF. CDR3 in DNA: TGTGCCAGCAGTTTAATGGGACAGGGGGTTTTCAGAACTGAAGCTTTCTTT.

Here the CDR3 reads CASIPDRLNTEAFF. The CDR3 nucleotides are TGTGCCAGTATCCCGGACAGGCTGAACACTGAAGCTTTCTTT. The rearrangement links TRBV19 to TRBJ1-1, with 7 nucleotides matching TRBD1. Germline CDR1 reads LNHDA; CDR2 reads SQIVND (reference sequence). The V segment lost 7 bases and the J segment 0 bases; nucleotides outside the gene matches: 5. The CDR3 has 14 amino acids.

The rearrangement uses TRBV15 and TRBJ1-2; 8 positions match TRBD1. Germline V gene lookup returns CDR1 LNHNV and CDR2 YYDKDF (reference sequence). Unmatched junction bases numbered 1, after V lost 2 bases and J lost 2 bases. The CDR3 has 14 residues. CDR3 amino acids: CATSRWTGNYGYTF. The CDR3 DNA sequence: TGTGCCACCAGCAGATGGACAGGGAACTATGGCTACACCTTC.

J is TRBJ2-7 and V is TRBV6-2 or TRBV6-3; TRBD1 might be the D (6 bases). The CDR3 totals 16 residues. Germline loops: CDR1 MNHEY, CDR2 SVGEGT. The V end was cut by 5 bases, the J end by 0 bases, with 17 bases between. The CDR3 here is CASSLPLTGTSYEQYF. The CDR3, as DNA: TGTGCCAGCAGTCTCCCTTTAACAGGGACCTCCTACGAGCAGTACTTC.

The V and J genes are TRBV18 and TRBJ1-5, with 10 nucleotides matching TRBD1. The CDR3 consists of 17 residues. Germline CDR1 is KGHSH and CDR2 is LQKENI. The J segment lost 0 bases and the V segment lost 6 bases, leaving 8 bases of the junction unmatched. The CDR3 loop reads CASSRDRGHPSNQPQHF. The CDR3 DNA reads TGTGCCAGCTCCAGGGACAGGGGTCACCCTAGCAATCAGCCCCAGCATTTT.

The chain couples TRBV13 to TRBJ1-6; TRBD1 agrees at 10 bases. The CDR3 runs to 15 residues. Germline V gene sequence: CDR1 PRHDT, CDR2 FYEKMQ (reference sequence). V shed 5 bases, J shed 9 bases, and the junction held 7 bases outside the gene matches. CDR3 amino acids: CASSDPTGGSSPLHF. CDR3 sequence (DNA): TGTGCCAGCAGCGATCCGACAGGGGGCTCTTCACCCCTCCACTTT.

The chain couples TRBV5-1 to TRBJ2-5; TRBD2 agrees at 10 bases. From germline, CDR1 is SGHRS and CDR2 YFSETQ. Trimming at V came to 6 bases and at J to 2 bases, leaving 7 bases not matched to a gene. The CDR3 loop spans 15 amino acids. The CDR3 is CASNQRGGRQETQYF. The CDR3 bases are TGCGCCAGCAACCAGCGGGGGGGCCGGCAAGAGACCCAGTACTTC.

The rearrangement links TRBV4-1 to TRBJ1-3; 7 bases match TRBD1. After removal of 3 bases from V and 4 bases from J, the junction contained 6 bases not matched to a gene. This CDR3 has 15 amino acids. Germline V gene lookup returns CDR1 MGHRA and CDR2 YSYEKL. CDR3 sequence: CASSQEGAEGNTIYF. As DNA, the CDR3 is TGCGCCAGCAGCCAGGAGGGGGCTGAGGGAAACACCATATATTTT.

CDR3 bases: TGTGCCAGCAGTGAGCAGGGGTTATCCTCAGAGACCCAGTACTTC. Its protein product is CASSEQGLSSETQYF. The chain links TRBV6-1 to TRBJ2-5; perhaps TRBD1 as D (6 bases). V shed 3 bases and J shed 4 bases, with 15 bases lying between them. The CDR3 spans 15 residues. Looked up from germline, CDR1 is MNHNS and CDR2 is SASEGT.

The V gene is TRBV5-4, the J gene TRBJ2-5; 13 positions agree with TRBD2. This CDR3 has 16 residues. Germline CDR1 and CDR2: SGHNT and YYREEE (reference sequence). V lost 0 bases to trimming and J lost 1 base; unmatched junction nucleotides: 0. The CDR3 DNA is TGTGCCAGCAGCTTGGGGACTAGCGGGGGCCAAGAGACCCAGTACTTC. This gives the protein CASSLGTSGGQETQYF. The entire variable domain, with the rest obtained from reference TRBV5-4 and TRBJ2-5, is as follows: ETGVTQSPTHLIKTRGQQVTLRCSSQSGHNTVSWYQQALGQGPQFIFQYYREEENGRGNFPPRFSGLQFPNYSSELNVNALELDDSALYLCASSLGTSGGQETQYFGPGTRLLVL.

This chain links TRBV19 with TRBJ1-2; weak D call: TRBD1 (5 bases). V lost 7 bases and J lost 7, with 22 bases in between. This CDR3 has 15 residues. CDR1 is LNHDA and CDR2 is SQIVND in the germline V gene (reference sequence). This chain's CDR3 is CASNTPGAGEGGYTF. DNA for the CDR3: TGTGCCAGTAACACACCCGGAGCGGGGGAGGGTGGCTACACCTTC.

The chain uses TRBV2 and TRBJ1-5; TRBD1 might be the D (6 bases). Deletions cut 7 bases from V and 3 bases from J, with 10 bases between. The CDR3 extends over 13 amino acids. Germline CDR1 reads SNHLY; CDR2 reads FYNNEI. The CDR3 sequence: CASIRDNNQPQHF. CDR3 coding DNA: TGTGCCAGCATTCGGGACAACAATCAGCCCCAGCATTTT.

V and J are TRBV9 and TRBJ2-2; D gene uncertain. Germline CDR1 and CDR2: SGDLS and YYNGEE. Trimming took off 6 bases at V and 6 bases at J, with 9 bases between the two ends. The CDR3 covers 12 residues. In DNA form, the CDR3 reads TGTGCCAGCAACCTCGTAGCCGGGGAGCTGTTTTTT. Encoded protein: CASNLVAGELFF.

This clone was detected only once. The chain joins TRBV6-1 to TRBJ1-1; D unclear. Germline CDR1 is MNHNS and CDR2 is SASEGT. V lost 0 bases and J lost 0, with 14 bases in between. This CDR3 spans 17 amino acids. Here the CDR3 DNA reads TGTGCCAGCAGTGAAGCGCTTCGAGGGAGGATGAACACTGAAGCTTTCTTT. It is translated as CASSEALRGRMNTEAFF.